This section outlines one TCR beta chain sequence together with its context. Its cognate antigen is unknown. The data originate from a study of cytomegalovirus exposure and HLA in healthy donors. This CDR3 comprises 14 residues. Germline loops: CDR1 MDHEN, CDR2 SYDVKM. Trimming at V came to 7 bases and at J to 4 bases, leaving 10 bases not matched to a gene. Study observations and caveats: Among TCR beta chains, those listed as cytomegalovirus-associated numbered over 150. HLA alleles were associated with 15,000 to 20,000 TCR beta sequences in a later analysis at 0.05 false discovery rate. According to an earlier analysis, most TCR beta V segments yielded productive rearrangements about 87% or about 30% of the time. A few of the chains that were CMV-associated were confirmed in vitro to be specific for CMV antigens.

Primers for the PCR totalled 60 Vbeta and 13 Jbeta. The repertoire was sequenced with immunoSEQ multiplex PCR; TCRdb's copy has only in-frame clones and lacks some. Altogether 140,000 to 150,000 clones are present, roughly 78% being singletons, with the ten largest covering roughly 3.1%. The sequenced material came from PBMCs. The chain employs TRBV28 and TRBJ2-7; 7 nucleotides agree with TRBD1. The TCR originated in a middle-aged man in good health and CMV-seropositive. The CDR3 sequence: CASTHWDSQYEQYF. In DNA form, the CDR3 reads TGTGCCAGCACCCATTGGGACAGTCAGTACGAGCAGTACTTC.